This is a list of T cell receptor beta chains from one sample in a study of blood T cells in healthy people across ages. Each CDR3 protein is one row after TCRdb ran MiXCR on the 5' RACE reads. The repertoire has more than 1.4 million distinct CDR3 sequences, approximately 40% of them found once; the top ten carry 7% to 9%. Sample: blood. These TCRs come from a woman aged 18-29 years in good health. Each CDR3 is given with its conserved first and last residue. D genes are given only for firm matches. Only part of the rows carry a size: once, few, many, or a class if the clone is expanded.

size: NA; V: TRBV20-1; J: TRBJ2-5; D: NA; DNA: TGCAGTGGTGGGCGTCAAGAGACCCAGTACTTC; CDR3: CSGGRQETQYF
size: NA; V: TRBV5-6; J: TRBJ2-4; D: TRBD1; DNA: TGTGCCAGCAGCTACAGGGGGAGGTACGAAAACATTCAGTACTTC; CDR3: CASSYRGRYENIQYF
size: few; V: TRBV20-1; J: TRBJ2-5; D: TRBD2; DNA: TGCAGTGCTAGAGATCCTAGCGGACAAGAGACCCAGTACTTC; CDR3: CSARDPSGQETQYF
size: few; V: TRBV6-1; J: TRBJ1-5; D: NA; DNA: TGTGCCAGCAGCCCCACCGGGCGGGGGTTGAATAGCAATCAGCCCCAGCATTTT; CDR3: CASSPTGRGLNSNQPQHF
size: NA; V: TRBV19; J: TRBJ2-1; D: NA; DNA: TGTGCCAGTAGTGAGGACAAGGGGCTACACAATGAGCAGTTCTTC; CDR3: CASSEDKGLHNEQFF
size: NA; V: TRBV20-1; J: TRBJ1-2; D: NA; DNA: TGCAGTACCTGGACCGATCCCCGCGGCTACACCTTC; CDR3: CSTWTDPRGYTF
size: NA; V: TRBV6-5; J: TRBJ2-1; D: TRBD1; DNA: TGTGCCATCAGTCCCGGACAGGGCAGGTACAATGAGCAGTTCTTC; CDR3: CAISPGQGRYNEQFF
size: NA; V: TRBV7-7; J: TRBJ2-5; D: NA; DNA: TGTGCTAGCAGCACCGGGGCATCGTACCAAGAGACCCAGTACTTC; CDR3: CASSTGASYQETQYF
size: NA; V: TRBV6-1; J: TRBJ2-7; D: TRBD1; DNA: TGTGCCAGCAGTGGGACAGGGGGCGCGACATTCGACGAGCAGTACTTC; CDR3: CASSGTGGATFDEQYF
size: NA; V: TRBV6-5; J: TRBJ1-6; D: NA; DNA: TGTGCCAGCAGTTTCAGACAGGAGTATGGTTCACCCCTCCACTTT; CDR3: CASSFRQEYGSPLHF
size: NA; V: TRBV4-1; J: TRBJ2-4; D: NA; DNA: TGCGCCAGCAGCCAAGGGTTAGCGAGAGGGGGAGTAGCCAAAAACATTCAGTACTTC; CDR3: CASSQGLARGGVAKNIQYF
size: few; V: TRBV28; J: TRBJ2-3; D: TRBD1; DNA: TGTGCCAGCAGTCCCCGCACCGGGACAGCCACAGATACGCAGTATTTT; CDR3: CASSPRTGTATDTQYF
size: NA; V: TRBV12-3/TRBV12-4; J: TRBJ2-3; D: NA; DNA: TGTGCCAGCAGCCCCCCTAGCGAGATCACAGATACGCAGTATTTT; CDR3: CASSPPSEITDTQYF
size: NA; V: TRBV6-5; J: TRBJ2-3; D: NA; DNA: TGTGCCAGCAGTTATGAGTGGGAGAGGGCCACAGATACGCAGTATTTT; CDR3: CASSYEWERATDTQYF
size: NA; V: TRBV7-9; J: TRBJ2-2; D: TRBD2; DNA: TGTGCCAGCAGAGCGGGGGGGCTCATCGGGGAGCTGTTTTTT; CDR3: CASRAGGLIGELFF
size: NA; V: TRBV6-1; J: TRBJ2-7; D: TRBD1; DNA: TGTGCCAGCAGTCCAACAGGGGTCGGCGAGCAGTACTTC; CDR3: CASSPTGVGEQYF
size: NA; V: TRBV20-1; J: TRBJ2-5; D: TRBD2; DNA: TGCAGTGCGCTACGGGGACTAGCGGGGACAGAGACCCAGTACTTC; CDR3: CSALRGLAGTETQYF
size: NA; V: TRBV7-9; J: TRBJ2-5; D: TRBD1; DNA: TGTGCCACCGGACAGGGGGAGAGCGATGAGCAGTACTTC; CDR3: CATGQGESDEQYF
size: NA; V: TRBV6-5; J: TRBJ2-2; D: NA; DNA: TGTGCCAGCAGTGACTCGACCCGCACCGGGGAGCTGTTTTTT; CDR3: CASSDSTRTGELFF
size: few; V: TRBV4-2; J: TRBJ2-5; D: TRBD2; DNA: TGTGCCAGCAGCCAAGACGTTCGAGCGGGAGGGCTAGAGACCCAGTACTTC; CDR3: CASSQDVRAGGLETQYF
size: NA; V: TRBV19; J: TRBJ1-5; D: NA; DNA: TGTGCCAGTAGTATGTGGCCAAATCAGCCCCAGCATTTT; CDR3: CASSMWPNQPQHF
size: NA; V: TRBV4-2; J: TRBJ1-6; D: NA; DNA: TGTGCCAGCAGCGAAGCTGGGGGTTTTTCACCCCTCCACTTT; CDR3: CASSEAGGFSPLHF
size: NA; V: TRBV6-5; J: TRBJ2-5; D: TRBD1; DNA: TGTGCCAGCACCGGGACAGGGAAAGAGCAGTACTTC; CDR3: CASTGTGKEQYF
size: NA; V: TRBV5-1; J: TRBJ2-7; D: NA; DNA: TGCGCCAGCAGCTTGGAAGGTATTAGGGGACGAGTGCAGTACTTC; CDR3: CASSLEGIRGRVQYF
size: NA; V: TRBV6-2/TRBV6-3; J: TRBJ2-5; D: TRBD2; DNA: TGTGCCAGCAGTGCCCTTGACCCAAGCGGGGGTCAAGAGACCCAGTACTTC; CDR3: CASSALDPSGGQETQYF
size: few; V: TRBV6-5; J: TRBJ1-2; D: NA; DNA: TGTGCCAGCCAGCCGGGGGGGGACTATGGCTACACCTTC; CDR3: CASQPGGDYGYTF
size: NA; V: TRBV20-1; J: TRBJ2-7; D: TRBD1; DNA: TGCAGTGCTATCGGACAGGGGGCTGAGCAGTACTTC; CDR3: CSAIGQGAEQYF
size: once; V: TRBV11-2; J: TRBJ2-1; D: NA; DNA: TGTGCCAGCAGCGTGAAAACCGCCTACAATGAGCAGTTCTTC; CDR3: CASSVKTAYNEQFF
size: once; V: TRBV3-1; J: TRBJ2-4; D: TRBD2; DNA: TGTGCCAGCAGCCAAGACAGCGGGAGAAACATTCAGTACTTC; CDR3: CASSQDSGRNIQYF
size: NA; V: TRBV5-1; J: TRBJ2-3; D: NA; DNA: TGCGCCAGCAGCTTGGTGTTTGCGCGGACAGATACGCAGTATTTT; CDR3: CASSLVFARTDTQYF
size: NA; V: TRBV30; J: TRBJ2-7; D: NA; DNA: TGTGCCTGGAGAAGAGACGGGGACAATGAGCAGTACTTC; CDR3: CAWRRDGDNEQYF
size: few; V: TRBV28; J: TRBJ2-3; D: NA; DNA: TGTGCCAGCAGTCTACCGTCCGCAGATACGCAGTATTTT; CDR3: CASSLPSADTQYF
size: once; V: TRBV7-9; J: TRBJ2-7; D: NA; DNA: TGTGCCAGCAGCTCGGCTTCCCCGAAGTCCCACGAGCAGTACTTC; CDR3: CASSSASPKSHEQYF
size: few; V: TRBV10-3; J: TRBJ2-3; D: TRBD2; DNA: TGTGCCATCAGAGGGACTAGCGCAGATACGCAGTATTTT; CDR3: CAIRGTSADTQYF
size: NA; V: TRBV20-1; J: TRBJ1-5; D: NA; DNA: TGCAGTGCTAGACTTTCGGTTCGGCAGGGGTTGGATCAGCCCCAGCATTTT; CDR3: CSARLSVRQGLDQPQHF
size: few; V: TRBV15; J: TRBJ2-1; D: NA; DNA: TGTGCCACCAGCAGAGATTTCTCTCCGGATGAGCAGTTCTTC; CDR3: CATSRDFSPDEQFF
size: NA; V: TRBV5-1; J: TRBJ2-1; D: NA; DNA: TGCGCCAGCAGCTTGGGAACAATTCAGAACAATGAGCAGTTCTTC; CDR3: CASSLGTIQNNEQFF
size: NA; V: TRBV19; J: TRBJ2-7; D: NA; DNA: TGTGCCAGTAGTGTAGCCCCCCTGGGGGATTACGAGCAGTACTTC; CDR3: CASSVAPLGDYEQYF
size: NA; V: TRBV7-9; J: TRBJ2-7; D: NA; DNA: TGTGCCAGCAGCTCCTCAGGAGGGCGGGGAATTACCTACGAGCAGTACTTC; CDR3: CASSSSGGRGITYEQYF
size: many; V: TRBV10-3; J: TRBJ2-3; D: TRBD2; DNA: TGTGCCACCCTGACTAGCGGGGGGGAGCCTAGCACAGATACGCAGTATTTT; CDR3: CATLTSGGEPSTDTQYF
size: few; V: TRBV20-1; J: TRBJ1-4; D: TRBD1; DNA: TGCAGTGCTACTCTGACAGGGTTTGGTGAAAAACTGTTTTTT; CDR3: CSATLTGFGEKLFF
size: NA; V: TRBV27; J: TRBJ2-6; D: NA; DNA: TGTGCCAGCAGTCTGGACGGGGCCGGGGCCAACATCCTGACTTTC; CDR3: CASSLDGAGANILTF
size: NA; V: TRBV20-1; J: TRBJ1-4; D: NA; DNA: TGCAGTGCTGAGCGGGACGGCGGTAATGAAAAACTGTTTTTT; CDR3: CSAERDGGNEKLFF
size: NA; V: TRBV11-2; J: TRBJ1-1; D: TRBD1; DNA: TGTGCCAGCAGCCCAACGACAGGGACGGAGGACACTGAAGCTTTCTTT; CDR3: CASSPTTGTEDTEAFF
size: NA; V: TRBV6-1; J: TRBJ2-5; D: TRBD2; DNA: TGTGCCAGCAGTGAAGGAATTGGCGGGAGGGCCCGGGAGACCCAGTACTTC; CDR3: CASSEGIGGRARETQYF